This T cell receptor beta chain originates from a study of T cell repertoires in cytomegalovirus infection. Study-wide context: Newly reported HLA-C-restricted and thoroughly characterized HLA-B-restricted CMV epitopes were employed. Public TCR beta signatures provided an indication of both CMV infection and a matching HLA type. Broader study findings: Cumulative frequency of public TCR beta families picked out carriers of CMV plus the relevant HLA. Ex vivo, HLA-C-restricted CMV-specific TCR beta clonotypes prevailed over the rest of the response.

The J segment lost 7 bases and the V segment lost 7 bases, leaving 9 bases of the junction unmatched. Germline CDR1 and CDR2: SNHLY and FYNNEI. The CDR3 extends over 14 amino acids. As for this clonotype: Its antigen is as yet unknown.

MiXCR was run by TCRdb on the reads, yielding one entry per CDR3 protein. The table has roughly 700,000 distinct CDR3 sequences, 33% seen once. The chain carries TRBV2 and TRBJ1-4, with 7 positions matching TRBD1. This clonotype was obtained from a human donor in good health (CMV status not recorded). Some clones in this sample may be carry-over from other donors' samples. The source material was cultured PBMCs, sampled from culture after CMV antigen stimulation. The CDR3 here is CASIPQGGSEKLFF. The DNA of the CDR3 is TGTGCCAGCATACCCCAGGGGGGATCTGAAAAACTGTTTTTT.